This entry concerns a single T cell receptor beta chain. The CDR3 spans 17 residues. In germline, CDR1 is LGHDT, CDR2 YNNKEL (reference sequence). V dropped 1 base and J dropped 2; count of bases not matched to a gene: 8. The data were obtained in a study of blood T cell repertoires in COVID-19. As for the study in general: PBMCs, B-cell-depleted T cells, or T cells provided the cDNA or gDNA that made up the material.

This table comes from immunoSEQ multiplex PCR, and its TCRdb copy is limited to in-frame clones, with some not included. The top ten clones hold 8% to 9.5% of a sample with around 150,000 clones, over 80% of them seen once. The sequencing input was peripheral blood. The clonotype originates from a woman older than 75 with active or convalescent COVID-19. The chain couples TRBV3-1 (or the pseudogene TRBV3-2) to TRBJ2-3, with 8 bases identical to TRBD1. The CDR3 is CASSQGTGMGPTDTQYF. In nucleotides, the CDR3 is TGTGCCAGCAGCCAAGGGACAGGGATGGGTCCCACAGATACGCAGTATTTT.